This entry lists 25 T cell receptor beta chains sequenced from one sample in a study of blood T cell repertoires in COVID-19. Clones were read by immunoSEQ multiplex PCR, and TCRdb kept only the in-frame ones, dropping some. The sample includes 150,000 to 200,000 clones, around four fifths of them seen just once. The sequenced material came from peripheral blood. The receptors were sampled from a human donor in a cohort sampled during active COVID-19.

This rearrangement joins TRBV13 to TRBJ2-3, with TRBD2 identical over 9 bases. The trim removed 8 bases at V and 0 bases at J, leaving 6 bases unmatched. The CDR3 loop spans 15 amino acids. The V gene's germline CDR1 is PRHDT and CDR2 FYEKMQ (reference sequence). The CDR3 nucleotides are TGTGCCAGCGGAACGGCGGGGGGGAGCACAGATACGCAGTATTTT. This sequence encodes CASGTAGGSTDTQYF. The full variable domain, with the rest looked up from reference TRBV13 and TRBJ2-3, is AAGVIQSPRHLIKEKRETATLKCYPIPRHDTVYWYQQGPGQDPQFLISFYEKMQSDKGSIPDRFSAQQFSDYHSELNMSSLELGDSALYFCASGTAGGSTDTQYFGPGTRLTVL.

The J gene is TRBJ1-6, the V gene TRBV2; 7 nucleotides agree with TRBD1. Unmatched junction bases numbered 8, after V lost 6 bases and J lost 6 bases. This CDR3 spans 15 amino acids. CDR1 is SNHLY and CDR2 is FYNNEI in the germline V gene. CDR3 protein: CASRETGQRNSPLHF. The CDR3 nucleotides read TGTGCCAGCAGGGAAACGGGACAGCGTAATTCACCCCTCCACTTT.

The chain employs TRBV4-3 and TRBJ1-2; perhaps TRBD1 as D (5 bases). The ends were cut back, 1 base at V and 5 bases at J, with 14 bases in the middle. This CDR3 has 15 amino acids. Germline V CDR1 and CDR2: LGHNA, YSLEER. The CDR3 bases are TGCGCCAGCAGCCAAGGGGCCCAGGGTAATTATGGCTACACCTTC. Amino acids: CASSQGAQGNYGYTF.

This clone was seen a single time. This chain uses TRBV3-1 (or the pseudogene TRBV3-2) with TRBJ2-3, with D maybe TRBD1 (5 bases). The germline gives CDR1 LGHDT, CDR2 YNNKEL (reference sequence). The CDR3 sequence is 18 residues long. V was shortened by 4 bases and J by 2 bases, with 22 bases between the two germline ends. The CDR3 DNA reads as TGTGCCAGCAGCCCCCGAGAAGGGGCGCCGAGGTACACAGATACGCAGTATTTT. Its protein product is CASSPREGAPRYTDTQYF.

V and J are TRBV19 and TRBJ2-3; 7 bases are a match to TRBD2. Germline values: CDR1 LNHDA, CDR2 SQIVND (reference sequence). V gave up 2 bases and J gave up 2 bases; unmatched junction bases: 4. This CDR3 has 15 amino acids. DNA of the CDR3: TGTGCCAGTAGTATACAGCGGGGTATCACAGATACGCAGTATTTT. Translating it yields CASSIQRGITDTQYF.

J is TRBJ2-7 and V is TRBV6-5; D is unresolved. Germline V gives CDR1 MNHEY, CDR2 SVGAGI. V dropped 5 bases and J dropped 5 bases, with 13 bases sitting between them. The CDR3 has 13 residues. CDR3 sequence (DNA): TGTGCCAGCAGTCTAGGCAGTTACAACGAGCAGTACTTC. Translated, it gives CASSLGSYNEQYF.

The genes are TRBV7-8 and TRBJ2-3, with a tentative D call TRBD2 (5 bases). The V end was cut by 5 bases, the J end by 2 bases, with 11 bases between. CDR1 and CDR2 from the germline V gene are SGHVS and FQNEAQ. This CDR3 is 14 amino acids long. The CDR3 loop reads CASSVASTTDTQYF. CDR3 DNA: TGTGCCAGCAGCGTTGCTAGCACCACAGATACGCAGTATTTT.

The chain is built from TRBV7-3 and TRBJ2-7; 9 bases are shared with TRBD2. Germline CDR1 reads SGHTA; CDR2 reads FQGTGA. The CDR3 runs 16 residues. Trimming at V came to 5 bases and at J to 6 bases, leaving 14 bases not matched to a gene. In DNA, the CDR3 is TGTGCCAGCAGCCTCCACTCCGGGACTAGCCCTCGCGAGCAGTACTTC. It codes for CASSLHSGTSPREQYF.

This chain links TRBV18 with TRBJ2-2; TRBD1 matches at 7 bases. This CDR3 is 16 amino acids long. Germline loops: CDR1 KGHSH, CDR2 LQKENI. The V gene end was trimmed by 0 bases and the J gene end by 1 base; junction bases not matched to a gene: 2. The CDR3 loop is CASSPPTGRNTGELFF. The DNA of the CDR3 is TGTGCCAGCTCACCACCGACAGGGCGGAACACCGGGGAGCTGTTTTTT. The variable domain in full, completed from reference TRBV18 and TRBJ2-2, reads NAGVMQNPRHLVRRRGQEARLRCSPMKGHSHVYWYRQLPEEGLKFMVYLQKENIIDESGMPKERFSAEFPKEGPSILRIQQVVRGDSAAYFCASSPPTGRNTGELFFGEGSRLTVL.

The chain recombines TRBV15 with TRBJ1-2; 11 bases are a match to TRBD1. The CDR3 loop spans 19 amino acids. The V gene end was trimmed by 3 bases and the J gene end by 8 bases; junction bases not matched to a gene: 20. Germline V gives CDR1 LNHNV, CDR2 YYDKDF (reference sequence). CDR3 sequence: CATSSPPGKRTGGGSGYTF. The CDR3 DNA reads as TGTGCCACCAGCAGCCCTCCTGGGAAAAGGACAGGGGGCGGCTCGGGCTACACCTTC.

The chain is built from TRBV2 and TRBJ2-5; TRBD1 might be the D (5 bases). Trimming took off 7 bases at V and 3 bases at J, with 9 bases between the two ends. The CDR3 has 12 amino acids. The germline CDR1 and CDR2 sequences are SNHLY and FYNNEI. The CDR3 DNA sequence: TGTGCCAGCAACACAGGAAAAGAGACCCAGTACTTC. It codes for CASNTGKETQYF.

The chain has TRBV5-5 and TRBJ1-5, with TRBD1 as a possible D gene (6 bases). This CDR3 has 14 amino acids. Germline V gives CDR1 SGHKS, CDR2 YYEKEE (reference sequence). The V end lost 7 bases, the J end lost 3 bases, and 14 bases lay between the germline ends. The CDR3 reads CASGGAGLNQPQHF. CDR3 bases: TGTGCCAGCGGGGGGGCAGGGCTCAATCAGCCCCAGCATTTT.

CDR3 DNA: TGTGCCAGCAGTGAAGCTCCGGATTCACCCCTCCACTTT. This gives the protein CASSEAPDSPLHF. This chain joins TRBV6-1 and TRBJ1-6; D unresolved. The V gene's germline CDR1 is MNHNS and CDR2 SASEGT. CDR3 length: 13 residues. Trimming took off 0 bases at V and 8 bases at J, with 5 bases between the two ends.

In this sample, this clone turned up a few times. The chain has TRBV11-2 and TRBJ2-7; TRBD2 might be the D (5 bases). Germline values: CDR1 SGHAT, CDR2 FQNNGV. With 4 bases removed from V and 0 bases from J, the gap between germline ends came to 16 bases. The CDR3 loop spans 16 amino acids. The CDR3: CASSSRMRRSSYEQYF. DNA of the CDR3: TGTGCCAGCAGCTCCCGGATGAGGAGGAGCTCCTACGAGCAGTACTTC.

This chain joins TRBV19 and TRBJ1-1, with D possibly TRBD1 on 6 matching bases. Germline V gives CDR1 LNHDA, CDR2 SQIVND (reference sequence). The CDR3 is 16 residues long. The germline V and J ends were trimmed by 2 bases and 1 base, with 14 bases remaining between them. CDR3 in DNA: TGTGCCAGTAGTATATTACCCGTACAGGGGAACACTGAAGCTTTCTTT. Its translation: CASSILPVQGNTEAFF.

The CDR3 reads CASCRRDRATEAFF. CDR3 nucleotides: TGTGCCAGCTGTAGACGGGACAGGGCCACTGAAGCTTTCTTT. The chain has TRBV2 and TRBJ1-1, with 9 bases that match TRBD1. This CDR3 spans 14 amino acids. Germline V gives CDR1 SNHLY, CDR2 FYNNEI. The trim removed 8 bases at V and 4 bases at J, leaving 8 bases unmatched.

This clone was seen only a few times. The V gene is TRBV24-1, the J gene TRBJ2-1, with TRBD2 identical over 9 bases. Trimming took 4 bases from V and 7 from J; bases not matched to a gene: 16. Germline V gene sequence: CDR1 KGHDR, CDR2 SFDVKD. The CDR3 is made up of 18 amino acids. The chain's CDR3 is CATSEWAKRAGGSNEQFF. As DNA, the CDR3 is TGTGCCACCAGTGAATGGGCTAAGCGAGCGGGGGGTTCTAATGAGCAGTTCTTC.

This rearrangement joins TRBV10-3 to TRBJ2-2; tentative D call: TRBD2 (6 bases). This CDR3 is built from 15 residues. Per germline, CDR1 ENHRY and CDR2 SYGVKD. The V end was cut by 5 bases, the J end by 7 bases, with 17 bases between. The DNA of the CDR3 is TGTGCCATCAGTCTAGCGTTAAGAGACGGCGGGGAGCTGTTTTTT. This sequence encodes CAISLALRDGGELFF.

CDR3 region: CASSYSRPSGSEQYF. CDR3 nucleotides: TGTGCCAGCAGTTACTCCCGGCCCTCTGGGAGCGAGCAGTACTTC. The V call is TRBV6-5, the J call TRBJ2-7, with D perhaps matching TRBD2 (5 bases). The CDR3 extends over 15 amino acids. Trimming took 0 bases from V and 6 from J, leaving 15 bases between them. The germline V gene has CDR1 MNHEY and CDR2 SVGAGI.

The chain uses TRBV3-1 (or the pseudogene TRBV3-2) and TRBJ2-1; maybe TRBD1 (5 bases). Germline-derived CDR1 and CDR2 are LGHDT and YNNKEL (reference sequence). The CDR3 length is 14 residues. V shed 1 base and J shed 8 bases, with 12 bases lying between them. DNA of the CDR3: TGTGCCAGCAGCCAAGTAGGGGTTCGGGATGAGCAGTTCTTC. Translated, it gives CASSQVGVRDEQFF.

This clone was counted only a few times. The rearrangement links TRBV6-4 to TRBJ1-2; tentative D call: TRBD1 (5 bases). V lost 5 bases and J 4 bases, leaving 14 bases between the germline ends. The CDR3 has 14 amino acids. Germline assignment: CDR1 MRHNA and CDR2 SNTAGT. The CDR3 spells CASSKGGQGYGYTF. CDR3 in DNA: TGTGCCAGCAGTAAAGGAGGGCAGGGCTATGGCTACACCTTC.

The chain combines TRBV4-1 with TRBJ2-1, with TRBD1 matching 7 bases. Trimming at V came to 4 bases and at J to 6 bases, leaving 9 bases not matched to a gene. Germline CDR1 and CDR2: MGHRA and YSYEKL. The CDR3 totals 15 residues. The CDR3: CASSLGQPEVNEQFF. CDR3 nucleotide sequence: TGCGCCAGCAGCCTGGGACAGCCCGAAGTCAATGAGCAGTTCTTC.

This chain links TRBV5-4 with TRBJ2-7; a weak D match, TRBD2 (5 bases). Trimming took 0 bases from V and 3 from J, leaving 10 bases between them. This CDR3 region has 14 residues. Germline assignment: CDR1 SGHNT and CDR2 YYREEE (reference sequence). CDR3 amino acids: CASSLEIGGYEQYF. The CDR3 bases are TGTGCCAGCAGCTTGGAGATCGGAGGCTACGAGCAGTACTTC.

This clone was detected only once. The chain recombines TRBV12-3 or TRBV12-4 with TRBJ2-3; a weak D match, TRBD2 (6 bases). The CDR3 is 13 residues long. Trimming stripped 11 bases from V and 4 bases from J, with 16 bases between. CDR3 protein: CAGKGGGADTQYF. The CDR3 DNA sequence: TGTGCCGGGAAGGGAGGAGGAGCAGATACGCAGTATTTT.

This chain joins TRBV13 and TRBJ2-4; TRBD2 might be the D (5 bases). V lost 4 bases and J 0 bases, leaving 7 bases between the germline ends. Germline V lookup: CDR1 PRHDT, CDR2 FYEKMQ (reference sequence). CDR3 length equals 14 residues. For the CDR3, the DNA is TGTGCCAGCAGCTCTGGACTAGCCAAAAACATTCAGTACTTC. It translates to CASSSGLAKNIQYF.